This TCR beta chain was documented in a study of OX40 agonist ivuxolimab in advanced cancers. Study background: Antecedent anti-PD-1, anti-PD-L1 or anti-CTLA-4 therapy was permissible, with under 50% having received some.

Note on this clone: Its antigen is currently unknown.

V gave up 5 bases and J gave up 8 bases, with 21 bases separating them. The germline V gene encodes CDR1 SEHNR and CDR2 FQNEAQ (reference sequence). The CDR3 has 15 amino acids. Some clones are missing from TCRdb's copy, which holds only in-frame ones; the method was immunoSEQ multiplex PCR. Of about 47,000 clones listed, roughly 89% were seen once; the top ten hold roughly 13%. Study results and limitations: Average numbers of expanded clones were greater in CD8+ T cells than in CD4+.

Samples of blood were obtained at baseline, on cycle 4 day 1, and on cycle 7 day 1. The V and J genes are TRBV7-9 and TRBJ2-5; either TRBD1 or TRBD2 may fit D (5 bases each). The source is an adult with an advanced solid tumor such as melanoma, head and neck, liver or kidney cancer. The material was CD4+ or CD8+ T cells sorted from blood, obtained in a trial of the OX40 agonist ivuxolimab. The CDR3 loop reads CASSPTAGTSRTQYF. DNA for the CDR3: TGTGCCAGCAGCCCCACAGCCGGGACCTCTAGAACCCAGTACTTC.